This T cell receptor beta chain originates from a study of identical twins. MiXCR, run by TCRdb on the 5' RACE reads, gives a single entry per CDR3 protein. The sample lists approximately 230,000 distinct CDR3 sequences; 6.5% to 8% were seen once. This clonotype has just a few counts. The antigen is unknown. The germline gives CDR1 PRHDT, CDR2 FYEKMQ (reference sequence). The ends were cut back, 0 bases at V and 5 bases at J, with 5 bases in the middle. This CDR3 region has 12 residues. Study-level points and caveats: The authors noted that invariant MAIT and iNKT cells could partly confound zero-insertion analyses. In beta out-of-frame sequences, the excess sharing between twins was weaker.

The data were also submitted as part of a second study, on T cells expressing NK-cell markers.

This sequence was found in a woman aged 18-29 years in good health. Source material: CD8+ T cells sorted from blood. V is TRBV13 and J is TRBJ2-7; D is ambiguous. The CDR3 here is CASSLGWDEQYF. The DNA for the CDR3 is TGTGCCAGCAGCTTAGGGTGGGACGAGCAGTACTTC.